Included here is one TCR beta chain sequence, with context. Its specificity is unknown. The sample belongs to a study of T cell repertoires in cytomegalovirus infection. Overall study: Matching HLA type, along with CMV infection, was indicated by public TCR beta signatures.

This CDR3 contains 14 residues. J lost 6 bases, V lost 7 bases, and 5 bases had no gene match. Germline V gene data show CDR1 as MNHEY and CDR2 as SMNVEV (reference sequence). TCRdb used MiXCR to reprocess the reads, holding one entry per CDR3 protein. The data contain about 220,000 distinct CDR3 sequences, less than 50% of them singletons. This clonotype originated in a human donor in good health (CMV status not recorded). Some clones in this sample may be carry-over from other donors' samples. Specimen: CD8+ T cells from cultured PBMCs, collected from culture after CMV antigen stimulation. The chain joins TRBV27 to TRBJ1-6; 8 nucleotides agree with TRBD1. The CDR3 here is CASTVTGVNSPLHF. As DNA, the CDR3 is TGTGCCAGCACCGTGACAGGGGTTAATTCACCCCTCCACTTT.